A single sample is the source of the 31 T cell receptor beta chains below, sequenced in a study of T cell responses to AZD1222 COVID-19 vaccine. Repertoires were generated with immunoSEQ multiplex PCR, while TCRdb's copy carries only in-frame clones and drops some. This sample has 100,000 to 150,000 clones, with roughly 90% found just once. The material was peripheral blood, obtained on day 0 of AZD1222 vaccination. The receptors here all came from an adult in good health.

The chain carries TRBV18 and TRBJ1-4; 11 nucleotides align to TRBD1. Germline V gives CDR1 KGHSH, CDR2 LQKENI. The V and J ends lost 8 bases and 3 bases, in that order; junction bases with no gene match: 8. The CDR3 loop spans 16 amino acids. This CDR3 reads CASPRTGGESNEKLFF. CDR3 nucleotide sequence: TGTGCCAGCCCACGGACAGGGGGCGAGTCTAATGAAAAACTGTTTTTT.

This chain connects TRBV28 to TRBJ2-5, with D maybe TRBD2 (5 bases). The V and J ends lost 6 bases and 4 bases respectively, with 18 bases between them. This CDR3 has 15 amino acids. Germline V gene sequence: CDR1 MDHEN, CDR2 SYDVKM. The CDR3 reads CASSLPGNLGETQYF. CDR3 nucleotide sequence: TGTGCCAGCAGCCTCCCCGGGAATCTTGGAGAGACCCAGTACTTC.

The chain employs TRBV28 and TRBJ1-1, with unresolved D. Trimming stripped 2 bases from V and 1 base from J, with 14 bases between. The length of the CDR3 is 16 residues. Germline CDR1 is MDHEN and CDR2 is SYDVKM. The CDR3 is CASSLGLRGKNTEAFF. Here the CDR3 DNA reads TGTGCCAGCAGTTTAGGGTTACGAGGGAAGAACACTGAAGCTTTCTTT.

The chain recombines TRBV2 with TRBJ1-1; D possibly corresponds to TRBD1 (6 bases). Germline CDR1 reads SNHLY; CDR2 reads FYNNEI. V was clipped by 5 bases and J by 1 base, with 14 bases between them. This CDR3 comprises 15 residues. The DNA for the CDR3 is TGTGCCAGCAGTACAGGGAGGATGGGGAACACTGAAGCTTTCTTT. This gives the protein CASSTGRMGNTEAFF.

V usage is TRBV2 and J usage is TRBJ1-4; D gene ambiguous. The V gene's germline CDR1 is SNHLY and CDR2 FYNNEI. The germline V and J ends were trimmed by 4 bases and 13 bases, with 10 bases remaining between them. The CDR3 totals 11 residues. The DNA of the CDR3 is TGTGCCAGCAGTGTAACCGAGGGACTGTTTTTT. Its translation: CASSVTEGLFF.

CDR3 in amino acids: CASSPRAAYNEQFF. CDR3 bases: TGCGCCAGCAGCCCCAGGGCGGCGTACAATGAGCAGTTCTTC. The chain uses TRBV5-1 and TRBJ2-1, with D maybe TRBD1 (5 bases). Germline values: CDR1 SGHRS, CDR2 YFSETQ. Trimming left V 4 bases short and J 4 bases short, with 12 bases between. The CDR3 spans 14 residues.

The gene calls are TRBV5-1 and TRBJ2-3; possible D gene TRBD1, 6 bases. Germline loops: CDR1 SGHRS, CDR2 YFSETQ. V was cut by 2 bases and J by 2 bases, with 15 bases left in between. This CDR3 spans 16 amino acids. In nucleotides, the CDR3 is TGCGCCAGCAGCTTCCTTGGGGGCCTCGACACAGATACGCAGTATTTT. Translating gives CASSFLGGLDTDTQYF.

V is TRBV5-1 and J is TRBJ1-4, with unresolved D. In germline, CDR1 is SGHRS, CDR2 YFSETQ. V gave up 2 bases and J gave up 2 bases, with 7 bases separating them. This CDR3 comprises 14 residues. The CDR3 reads CASSFLGTNEKLFF. The CDR3, as DNA: TGCGCCAGCAGCTTTTTGGGGACTAATGAAAAACTGTTTTTT. Complete variable domain (other parts from reference TRBV5-1 and TRBJ1-4): KAGVTQTPRYLIKTRGQQVTLSCSPISGHRSVSWYQQTPGQGLQFLFEYFSETQRNKGNFPGRFSGRQFSNSRSEMNVSTLELGDSALYLCASSFLGTNEKLFFGSGTQLSVL.

The chain uses TRBV29-1 and TRBJ1-1; 8 bases agree with TRBD1. This CDR3 region has 16 residues. Germline V gene data show CDR1 as SQVTM and CDR2 as ANQGSEA. V was clipped by 4 bases and J by 1 base; unmatched bases: 11. CDR3 coding DNA: TGCAGCGTTGTATGGGGGACAGGAGGATCGAACACTGAAGCTTTCTTT. This sequence encodes CSVVWGTGGSNTEAFF. The entire variable domain, with the rest obtained from reference TRBV29-1 and TRBJ1-1, is as follows: SAVISQKPSRDICQRGTSLTIQCQVDSQVTMMFWYRQQPGQSLTLIATANQGSEATYESGFVIDKFPISRPNLTFSTLTVSNMSPEDSSIYLCSVVWGTGGSNTEAFFGQGTRLTVV.

The chain links TRBV7-9 to TRBJ2-1; TRBD1 or TRBD2 may be the D gene (5 bases each). The germline CDR1 and CDR2 sequences are SEHNR and FQNEAQ (reference sequence). There are 16 residues in the CDR3. With 1 base removed from V and 2 bases from J, the gap between germline ends came to 12 bases. The CDR3 region has the DNA TGTGCCAGCAGCTTAGGGACGGGGCGGACCTACAATGAGCAGTTCTTC. This gives the protein CASSLGTGRTYNEQFF.

This chain links TRBV5-1 with TRBJ2-2; D could derive from TRBD1 or TRBD2 (6 bases each). CDR1 is SGHRS, CDR2 YFSETQ, per germline. The CDR3 sequence is 18 residues long. With 0 bases removed from V and 6 bases from J, the gap between germline ends came to 21 bases. In nucleotides, the CDR3 is TGCGCCAGCAGCTTGGCCGGATCGGGGGCGGCGGGCGCCGGGGAGCTGTTTTTT. Encoded protein: CASSLAGSGAAGAGELFF.

J is TRBJ2-1 and V is TRBV6-5; 7 bases fit TRBD1. CDR3 length: 15 amino acids. From germline, CDR1 is MNHEY and CDR2 SVGAGI. V was pared by 5 bases and J by 4 bases, with 8 bases of the junction left unmatched. CDR3 region: CASSKTGNLYNEQFF. The DNA for the CDR3 is TGTGCCAGCAGTAAGACAGGGAACCTTTACAATGAGCAGTTCTTC.

V is TRBV18 and J is TRBJ1-1, with no clear D. The CDR3 length is 12 residues. Deletions cut 4 bases from V and 5 bases from J, with 8 bases between. Germline-derived CDR1 and CDR2 are KGHSH and LQKENI. This chain's CDR3 is CASSQERTEAFF. CDR3 sequence (DNA): TGTGCCAGCTCACAGGAAAGGACTGAAGCTTTCTTT.

The gene calls are TRBV2 and TRBJ2-7, with D tentatively TRBD1 or TRBD2 (7 bases each). Germline-derived CDR1 and CDR2 are SNHLY and FYNNEI. The length of the CDR3 is 14 residues. V lost 1 base and J lost 5, with 12 bases in between. This CDR3 is CASSEVRGGNEQYF. The CDR3 nucleotides are TGTGCCAGCAGTGAAGTCAGGGGGGGGAACGAGCAGTACTTC.

In this sample, this clone turned up once. V is TRBV6-1 and J is TRBJ2-2; TRBD2 might be the D (5 bases). V gave up 3 bases and J gave up 4 bases, with 18 bases separating them. CDR3 length: 17 amino acids. Germline V gives CDR1 MNHNS, CDR2 SASEGT. The CDR3 region is CASSEYILSAGTGELFF. The CDR3 DNA sequence: TGTGCCAGCAGTGAGTACATTCTTTCTGCGGGCACCGGGGAGCTGTTTTTT.

The chain uses TRBV6-5 and TRBJ1-1; possibly TRBD1 for D (5 bases). Trimming removed 8 bases at V and 4 bases at J, with 17 bases between. The germline V gene has CDR1 MNHEY and CDR2 SVGAGI. The CDR3 spans 14 residues. The CDR3, as DNA: TGTGCCAGCTCTAACCCAAGGGGCAGCACTGAAGCTTTCTTT. It specifies CASSNPRGSTEAFF.

V gene TRBV11-2 combines with J gene TRBJ2-2; D is unclear. Trimming removed 1 base at V and 1 base at J, with 7 bases between. The CDR3 extends over 15 amino acids. Per germline, CDR1 SGHAT and CDR2 FQNNGV. CDR3 sequence: CASSLVTENTGELFF. CDR3 nucleotide sequence: TGTGCCAGCAGCTTAGTAACAGAGAACACCGGGGAGCTGTTTTTT.

This chain joins TRBV27 and TRBJ2-2; D is uncertain. Trimming stripped 4 bases from V and 0 bases from J, with 9 bases between. Germline V gene lookup returns CDR1 MNHEY and CDR2 SMNVEV (reference sequence). The CDR3 covers 15 residues. The CDR3 DNA is TGTGCCAGCAGTTACTGGGGTTCGAACACCGGGGAGCTGTTTTTT. It codes for CASSYWGSNTGELFF.

The V and J genes are TRBV19 and TRBJ1-3; D is unclear. Trimming took off 3 bases at V and 0 bases at J, with 9 bases between the two ends. Germline CDR1 LNHDA, CDR2 SQIVND (reference sequence). This CDR3 spans 15 amino acids. CDR3 nucleotides: TGTGCCAGTAGTATCTGGGCCTTCTCTGGAAACACCATATATTTT. Protein: CASSIWAFSGNTIYF. Complete variable domain (other parts from reference TRBV19 and TRBJ1-3): DGGITQSPKYLFRKEGQNVTLSCEQNLNHDAMYWYRQDPGQGLRLIYYSQIVNDFQKGDIAEGYSVSREKKESFPLTVTSAQKNPTAFYLCASSIWAFSGNTIYFGEGSWLTVV.

The chain uses TRBV3-1 (or the pseudogene TRBV3-2) and TRBJ1-4; D remains ambiguous. The CDR3 contains 13 residues. Germline-derived CDR1 and CDR2 are LGHDT and YNNKEL (reference sequence). V lost 2 bases and J 7 bases, leaving 8 bases between the germline ends. The CDR3 sequence: CASSQFLGEKLFF. The CDR3 DNA reads as TGTGCCAGCAGCCAATTTTTAGGTGAAAAACTGTTTTTT.

The genes are TRBV3-1 (or the pseudogene TRBV3-2) and TRBJ1-2, with D perhaps TRBD1 (6 bases). Trimming took off 0 bases at V and 1 base at J, with 9 bases between the two ends. This CDR3 is 15 amino acids long. Germline V gene data show CDR1 as LGHDT and CDR2 as YNNKEL (reference sequence). The CDR3 protein is CASSQERGDNYGYTF. The CDR3 region has the DNA TGTGCCAGCAGCCAAGAAAGGGGGGATAACTATGGCTACACCTTC.

The gene calls are TRBV5-8 and TRBJ2-1; no firm D call. Germline assignment: CDR1 SGHTS and CDR2 YDEGEE. The germline V and J ends were trimmed by 3 bases and 2 bases, with 0 bases remaining between them. This CDR3 comprises 11 residues. In nucleotides, the CDR3 is TGTGCCAGCAGCTCCTACAATGAGCAGTTCTTC. This codes for CASSSYNEQFF.

This rearrangement joins TRBV2 to TRBJ1-5; no clear D. The CDR3 covers 13 residues. Looked up from germline, CDR1 is SNHLY and CDR2 is FYNNEI. V lost 7 bases and J 0 bases, leaving 7 bases between the germline ends. The CDR3 sequence: CASMKDSNQPQHF. The CDR3, as DNA: TGTGCCAGCATGAAAGATAGCAATCAGCCCCAGCATTTT.

This clone has a single count. The chain carries TRBV30 and TRBJ1-2; 7 positions agree with TRBD1. Losses at the gene ends were 0 bases for V and 7 bases for J; bases not matched to a gene: 5. The CDR3 sequence is 13 residues long. From germline, CDR1 is GTSNPN and CDR2 SVGIG (reference sequence). The CDR3 sequence is CAWSVRQGVGYTF. The CDR3 bases are TGTGCCTGGAGTGTACGGCAGGGGGTTGGCTACACCTTC.

The chain has TRBV28 and TRBJ2-3; 10 bases agree with TRBD2. V lost 3 bases to trimming and J lost 4 bases; unmatched junction nucleotides: 4. The CDR3 contains 15 residues. The germline V gene has CDR1 MDHEN and CDR2 SYDVKM. CDR3 sequence: CASSFSGRPADTQYF. The CDR3 coding sequence is TGTGCCAGCAGTTTTAGCGGGAGGCCGGCAGATACGCAGTATTTT.

J is TRBJ1-5 and V is TRBV5-6; TRBD1 might be the D (5 bases). The CDR3 loop spans 16 amino acids. The V end lost 1 base, the J end lost 4 bases, and 15 bases lay between the germline ends. Germline V lookup: CDR1 SGHDT, CDR2 YYEEEE. In DNA, the CDR3 is TGTGCCAGCAGCTTGTTTCGCGGGACGGAGAATCAGCCCCAGCATTTT. The encoded protein is CASSLFRGTENQPQHF.

The chain combines TRBV18 with TRBJ1-6, with D possibly being TRBD1 (6 bases). Germline assignment: CDR1 KGHSH and CDR2 LQKENI. V lost 0 bases to trimming and J lost 7 bases, with 19 bases between them. The CDR3 totals 18 residues. The CDR3 protein is CASSPPLRGQGYNSPLHF. In nucleotides, the CDR3 is TGTGCCAGCTCACCACCGCTCCGGGGGCAGGGATACAATTCACCCCTCCACTTT.

The chain carries TRBV5-4 and TRBJ2-1; D possibly corresponds to TRBD2 (6 bases). Germline loops: CDR1 SGHNT, CDR2 YYREEE (reference sequence). CDR3 length: 16 residues. Trimming left V 2 bases short and J 1 base short, with 13 bases between. CDR3 loop: CASSFGGGPSYNEQFF. Written as DNA, the CDR3 is TGTGCCAGCAGCTTCGGCGGAGGGCCTTCCTACAATGAGCAGTTCTTC.

The chain joins TRBV15 to TRBJ1-2; maybe TRBD1 (5 bases). This CDR3 region has 14 residues. Germline loops: CDR1 LNHNV, CDR2 YYDKDF (reference sequence). The ends were cut back, 3 bases at V and 3 bases at J, with 11 bases in the middle. CDR3 bases: TGTGCCACCAGCAGGGAAGACAGCTACTATGGCTACACCTTC. Translated: CATSREDSYYGYTF.

V and J are TRBV5-4 and TRBJ1-1; D uncertain. CDR1 SGHNT and CDR2 YYREEE come from the germline V gene (reference sequence). The CDR3 totals 14 residues. The V gene lost 5 bases and the J gene lost 1 base, with 12 bases spanning the gap. CDR3 in amino acids: CASRDAGQNTEAFF. In nucleotides, the CDR3 is TGTGCCAGCAGGGATGCCGGGCAGAACACTGAAGCTTTCTTT.

This chain joins TRBV30 and TRBJ1-2; TRBD1 aligns across 8 bases. Germline V gives CDR1 GTSNPN, CDR2 SVGIG (reference sequence). V dropped 7 bases and J dropped 0; count of bases not matched to a gene: 10. The CDR3 spans 15 residues. DNA of the CDR3: TGTGCCTCTTACATGACAGGGGCGACTAACTATGGCTACACCTTC. Translation gives CASYMTGATNYGYTF.